This TCR beta chain comes out of a study of blood T cell repertoires in COVID-19. Turning to the study itself: There were acute and convalescent COVID-19 samples, and they came from the United States, Italy and Spain.

Germline values: CDR1 SGHTS, CDR2 YDEGEE. CDR3 length: 17 amino acids. V shed 0 bases and J 9 bases; nucleotides not matched to a gene: 15. During active infection, Seattle patients enrolled and were then monitored through disease. As originally analysed: Amplification of reference gene primers provided the estimated nucleated cell counts. Only in-frame clones appear in the TCRdb table, and some are missing; sequencing was by immunoSEQ multiplex PCR. V and J calls and clone size follow that table, whereas D and trimming were derived from the DNA. The sample consists of under 65,000 clones, approximately 87% of them appearing once.

This TCR derives from an older woman with COVID-19, enrolled during active disease. This chain links TRBV5-8 with TRBJ2-1; 7 bases are shared with TRBD1. Material: peripheral blood. The CDR3, as DNA: TGTGCCAGCAGCTTGGGTCTGAAAACAGGGGTTGTAGGTGAGCAGTTCTTC. Residues: CASSLGLKTGVVGEQFF.